This TCR beta chain derives from a study of blood T cell repertoires in COVID-19. Looking at the study overall: Specimens from acute and convalescent COVID-19 originated in the United States, Italy and Spain.

Sequencing used immunoSEQ multiplex PCR; TCRdb keeps in-frame clones, though not all of them. The sample contains about 230,000 clones, about 85% of which appear only once. The participants were between 18 and 89 years old and came from roughly 24 US areas. Membership in each cohort depended on participant-reported clinical history. Material for sequencing was PBMCs or T cells enriched from blood (not recorded which). The receptor was isolated from a man aged 25-40 years who had recovered from COVID-19.

CDR3 residues: CAGRSLRAGEQYF. As DNA, the CDR3 is TGTGCCGGGCGTTCTCTCAGGGCCGGGGAGCAGTACTTC. J is TRBJ2-7 and V is TRBV30; maybe TRBD1 (5 bases). The length of the CDR3 is 13 residues. V shed 8 bases and J shed 7 bases, with 21 bases lying between them. The V gene's germline CDR1 is GTSNPN and CDR2 SVGIG (reference sequence).